This passage covers 24 T cell receptor beta chains from one sample sequenced in a study of blood T cell repertoires in COVID-19 (dated by TCRdb to 2018 to 2021). To prepare the library, the immunoSEQ multiplex PCR assay was applied. In its TCRdb copy, this immuneACCESS table keeps in-frame sequences only and misses some clones. Where compared with another copy, unresolved V genes explain less than half of these, and the others have no known cause. Counted in this sample were 150,000 to 200,000 clones; 70% to 90% of them appeared once. The ten largest clones capture around 7% of the sample. Sequenced input: peripheral blood. The receptor set was obtained from a woman aged 80 or over in a cohort sampled during active or convalescent COVID-19.

This clone was observed a single time. The gene calls are TRBV30 and TRBJ1-1; 9 nucleotides line up with TRBD1. The ends lost 3 bases at V and 1 base at J; junction bases unmatched: 6. Germline CDR1 GTSNPN, CDR2 SVGIG (reference sequence). The CDR3 spans 15 residues. DNA of the CDR3: TGTGCCTGGAGGGGGACAGGGATGGGGAACACTGAAGCTTTCTTT. Its translation is CAWRGTGMGNTEAFF.

The rearrangement uses TRBV24-1 and TRBJ2-7; TRBD1 might be the D (5 bases). The V gene lost 5 bases and the J gene lost 0 bases, with 13 bases spanning the gap. The CDR3 is 15 residues long. CDR1 and CDR2 from the germline V gene are KGHDR and SFDVKD. CDR3 sequence: CATSAQGLHSYEQYF. CDR3 nucleotide sequence: TGTGCCACCAGTGCCCAGGGCCTCCACTCCTACGAGCAGTACTTC.

The chain recombines TRBV28 with TRBJ1-3; D is undetermined. CDR1 MDHEN and CDR2 SYDVKM come from the germline V gene. V was cut by 7 bases and J by 1 base, with 5 bases left in between. The CDR3 consists of 12 residues. The CDR3 DNA reads as TGTGCCAGCACCGGGTCTGGAAACACCATATATTTT. Encoded protein: CASTGSGNTIYF.

The V call is TRBV14, the J call TRBJ2-1; D call uncertain. The CDR3 sequence is 16 residues long. Germline CDR1 reads SGHDN; CDR2 reads FVKESK. With 0 bases removed from V and 0 bases from J, the gap between germline ends came to 9 bases. The CDR3 loop is CASSQETWSSYNEQFF. The CDR3 DNA reads TGTGCCAGCAGCCAAGAAACCTGGAGCTCCTACAATGAGCAGTTCTTC.

The chain is built from TRBV21-1 and TRBJ2-2; TRBD2 is the table's D call and was not checked against the DNA. TRBV21-1 is shown as a pseudogene. This CDR3 comprises 14 residues. CDR3 protein: CASTPGERGGELFF. CDR3 sequence (DNA): TGTGCCAGTACCCCCGGGGAGCGTGGCGGGGAGCTGTTTTTT.

This chain uses TRBV10-3 with TRBJ1-1; tentatively, D is TRBD1 (5 bases). Trimming stripped 2 bases from V and 0 bases from J, with 10 bases between. Per the germline V gene, CDR1 is ENHRY and CDR2 is SYGVKD. The CDR3 runs 15 residues. CDR3 sequence reads: CAISEGGGVNTEAFF. CDR3 in DNA: TGTGCCATCAGTGAGGGCGGGGGGGTGAACACTGAAGCTTTCTTT.

CDR3 coding DNA: TGTGCCAGCAGACTCTTCGGACAGAGGGGTACTGAAGCTTTCTTT. Protein sequence: CASRLFGQRGTEAFF. V and J are TRBV6-5 and TRBJ1-1, with D maybe TRBD1 (6 bases). Looked up from germline, CDR1 is MNHEY and CDR2 is SVGAGI. The CDR3 has 15 amino acids. Trimming cost V 6 bases and J 5 bases, with 19 bases left between them.

The chain joins TRBV4-3 to TRBJ2-3, with D perhaps matching TRBD2 (6 bases). Deletions cut 3 bases from V and 1 base from J, with 11 bases between. This CDR3 is built from 15 residues. The germline V gene encodes CDR1 LGHNA and CDR2 YSLEER. The CDR3 nucleotides are TGCGCCAGCAGCCACCGCGGGGAGGGCACAGATACGCAGTATTTT. Its translation is CASSHRGEGTDTQYF.

This clone was found once. The chain recombines TRBV12-3 or TRBV12-4 with TRBJ1-1; no definite D call. V was shortened by 3 bases and J by 4 bases, with 6 bases between the two germline ends. The CDR3 loop spans 12 amino acids. In nucleotides, the CDR3 is TGTGCCAGCAGTTTGTCGAGCACTGAAGCTTTCTTT. This codes for CASSLSSTEAFF.

The J gene is TRBJ2-7, the V gene TRBV4-1; a weak D match, TRBD2 (7 bases). Trimming removed 3 bases at V and 6 bases at J, with 24 bases between. CDR1 is MGHRA, CDR2 YSYEKL, per germline. CDR3 length equals 17 residues. The CDR3 spells CASSHAVGRARGGEQYF. In DNA form, the CDR3 reads TGCGCCAGCAGCCACGCCGTGGGACGCGCAAGGGGGGGCGAGCAGTACTTC.

The J gene is TRBJ1-6, the V gene TRBV30, with a possible D match to TRBD1 (6 bases). This CDR3 spans 16 amino acids. The germline V gene encodes CDR1 GTSNPN and CDR2 SVGIG (reference sequence). The V end was cut by 6 bases, the J end by 7 bases, with 22 bases between. CDR3 DNA: TGTGCCTGCGGGACATTATCAAACTACGGGAATTCACCCCTCCACTTT. It encodes CACGTLSNYGNSPLHF.

The chain recombines TRBV25-1 with TRBJ2-7; 7 bases agree with TRBD1. After removal of 0 bases from V and 4 bases from J, the junction contained 6 bases not matched to a gene. CDR1 and CDR2 (germline): MGHDK, SYGVNS. There are 15 residues in the CDR3. DNA of the CDR3: TGTGCCAGCAGTGAATATGGGGCAGGGGGTTACGAGCAGTACTTC. Translated, it gives CASSEYGAGGYEQYF.

The rearrangement links TRBV30 to TRBJ2-3, with 10 nucleotides matching TRBD2. The germline gives CDR1 GTSNPN, CDR2 SVGIG (reference sequence). The CDR3 has 14 amino acids. The V and J ends lost 6 bases and 5 bases, in that order; junction bases with no gene match: 8. The CDR3: CACLKRGGKDTQYF. The CDR3 DNA is TGTGCCTGTCTTAAGCGGGGGGGGAAAGATACGCAGTATTTT.

The chain employs TRBV18 and TRBJ1-3; TRBD1 aligns across 10 bases. The ends lost 5 bases at V and 2 bases at J; junction bases unmatched: 6. CDR3 length: 16 amino acids. Germline V gene sequence: CDR1 KGHSH, CDR2 LQKENI. The CDR3 here is CASSIVTGGTGNTIYF. The CDR3 DNA is TGTGCCAGCTCAATCGTGACAGGGGGCACTGGAAACACCATATATTTT. Full variable domain (outside the CDR3, taken from reference TRBV18 and TRBJ1-3): NAGVMQNPRHLVRRRGQEARLRCSPMKGHSHVYWYRQLPEEGLKFMVYLQKENIIDESGMPKERFSAEFPKEGPSILRIQQVVRGDSAAYFCASSIVTGGTGNTIYFGEGSWLTVV.

This clone was picked up a small number of times. V and J are TRBV11-2 and TRBJ2-3; 8 bases align to TRBD2. J gave up 4 bases and V 6 bases, and 21 bases lay outside the gene matches. The CDR3 loop spans 19 amino acids. Per the germline V gene, CDR1 is SGHAT and CDR2 is FQNNGV. The CDR3 DNA reads TGTGCCAGCAGTCCCGGACTAGCCGGAGGGCTGGTCGTGCCAGATACGCAGTATTTT. It yields the protein CASSPGLAGGLVVPDTQYF.

This clone was recorded only once. The rearrangement joins TRBV19 to TRBJ2-2; possible D gene TRBD2, 5 bases. V gave up 7 bases and J gave up 7 bases, with 7 bases separating them. The CDR3 length is 11 residues. The V gene's germline CDR1 is LNHDA and CDR2 SQIVND (reference sequence). The chain's CDR3 is CASNEGGELFF. The DNA of the CDR3 is TGTGCCAGTAACGAGGGCGGGGAGCTGTTTTTT.

The rearrangement uses TRBV7-9 and TRBJ2-1; the D gene is possibly TRBD2 (5 bases). The V gene's germline CDR1 is SEHNR and CDR2 FQNEAQ (reference sequence). The CDR3 has 17 amino acids. Trimming took 0 bases from V and 4 from J, leaving 16 bases between them. The CDR3 nucleotides are TGTGCCAGCAGCTTAGCGCCGAGGACTGGCGCGTACAATGAGCAGTTCTTC. Its protein product is CASSLAPRTGAYNEQFF. Drawing the rest from reference TRBV7-9 and TRBJ2-1, the complete variable domain is DTGVSQNPRHKITKRGQNVTFRCDPISEHNRLYWYRQTLGQGPEFLTYFQNEAQLEKSRLLSDRFSAERPKGSFSTLEIQRTEQGDSAMYLCASSLAPRTGAYNEQFFGPGTRLTVL.

The gene calls are TRBV6-2 or TRBV6-3 and TRBJ2-7; D might be TRBD1 (6 bases). CDR1 and CDR2 (germline): MNHEY, SVGEGT. V was shortened by 1 base and J by 0 bases, with 10 bases between the two germline ends. The CDR3 sequence is 15 residues long. The CDR3: CASSYWDTPSYEQYF. In DNA form, the CDR3 reads TGTGCCAGCAGTTACTGGGACACACCCTCCTACGAGCAGTACTTC.

This rearrangement joins TRBV28 to TRBJ1-2; D is ambiguous. Trimming shortened V by 5 bases and J by 5 bases, and 12 bases separated the two germline ends. CDR1 MDHEN and CDR2 SYDVKM come from the germline V gene. This CDR3 has 13 amino acids. CDR3 amino acids: CASSLNYRYGYTF. CDR3 sequence (DNA): TGTGCCAGCAGTCTTAACTATCGGTATGGCTACACCTTC.

V and J are TRBV15 and TRBJ2-3; TRBD2 is a possible D gene (6 bases). The V end was cut by 3 bases, the J end by 3 bases, with 19 bases between. The germline CDR1 and CDR2 sequences are LNHNV and YYDKDF (reference sequence). This CDR3 is built from 17 residues. The CDR3 reads CATSSPLPGRGTDTQYF. The DNA of the CDR3 is TGTGCCACCAGCAGCCCGTTGCCCGGGCGGGGAACAGATACGCAGTATTTT.

This rearrangement joins TRBV6-6 to TRBJ2-7, with D maybe TRBD1 (6 bases). The CDR3 has 13 amino acids. Germline assignment: CDR1 MNHNY and CDR2 SVGAGI (reference sequence). V was pared by 2 bases and J by 3 bases, with 8 bases between. This CDR3 is CASSYPGVYEQYF. CDR3 in DNA: TGTGCCAGCAGTTACCCAGGGGTCTACGAGCAGTACTTC.

The chain recombines TRBV27 with TRBJ2-4; 9 bases are shared with TRBD2. CDR1 is MNHEY, CDR2 SMNVEV, per germline (reference sequence). The CDR3 loop spans 19 amino acids. The J segment lost 1 base and the V segment lost 0 bases, leaving 10 bases of the junction unmatched. The CDR3 bases are TGTGCCAGCAGTTTATCGCCTAGCGGGACGCTTTGGGCCAAAAACATTCAGTACTTC. Translating gives CASSLSPSGTLWAKNIQYF.

As for this clone: One end of the junction is discordant with germline, which a read error may explain. The chain recombines TRBV7-7 with TRBJ2-5; D call uncertain. This CDR3 comprises 13 residues. CDR1 and CDR2 from the germline V gene are SSHAT and FNYEAQ (reference sequence). CDR3 sequence: CASSPVAPGTQYF. The CDR3 nucleotides read TGTGCTAGCAGCCCCGTGGCCCCTGGGACCCAGTACTTC.

The chain has TRBV29-1 and TRBJ2-3; 12 nucleotides align to TRBD2. Germline V gives CDR1 SQVTM, CDR2 ANQGSEA. The CDR3 length is 15 residues. With V trimmed by 5 bases and J by 4 bases, 7 bases remained unmatched. The CDR3 DNA reads TGCAGCGTTCAACCTAGCGGGGGGGCCGCAGATACGCAGTATTTT. Translation gives CSVQPSGGAADTQYF.